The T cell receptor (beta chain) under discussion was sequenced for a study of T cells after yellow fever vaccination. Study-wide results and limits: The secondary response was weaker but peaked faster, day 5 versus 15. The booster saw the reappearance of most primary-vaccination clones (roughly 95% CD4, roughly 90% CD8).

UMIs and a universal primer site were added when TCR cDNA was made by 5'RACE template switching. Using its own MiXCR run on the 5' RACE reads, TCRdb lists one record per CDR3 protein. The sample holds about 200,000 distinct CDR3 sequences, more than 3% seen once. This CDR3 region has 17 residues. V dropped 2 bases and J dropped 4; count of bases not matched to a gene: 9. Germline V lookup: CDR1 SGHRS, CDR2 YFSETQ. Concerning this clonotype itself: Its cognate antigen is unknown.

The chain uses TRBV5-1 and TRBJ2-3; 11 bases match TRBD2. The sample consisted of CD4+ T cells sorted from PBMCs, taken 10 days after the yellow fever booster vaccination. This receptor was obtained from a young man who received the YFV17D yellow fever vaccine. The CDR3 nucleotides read TGCGCCAGCAGCTTCGGTGTTAGCGGGGGGGCCCCAGATACGCAGTATTTT. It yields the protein CASSFGVSGGAPDTQYF. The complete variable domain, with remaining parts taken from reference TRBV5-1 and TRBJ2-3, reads KAGVTQTPRYLIKTRGQQVTLSCSPISGHRSVSWYQQTPGQGLQFLFEYFSETQRNKGNFPGRFSGRQFSNSRSEMNVSTLELGDSALYLCASSFGVSGGAPDTQYFGPGTRLTVL.